Below, 5 T cell receptor beta chains from the same sample are listed, as sequenced in a study of blood T cell repertoires in COVID-19. Clones were read by immunoSEQ multiplex PCR, and TCRdb kept only the in-frame ones, dropping some. The table has tens of thousands of clones, approximately 83% seen once; the top ten hold 2.5% to 3.5%. The sequencing input was peripheral blood. The receptor source for this set is a man of 80 years or more with acute or convalescent COVID-19.

The chain combines TRBV10-3 with TRBJ1-2; D unclear. Looked up from germline, CDR1 is ENHRY and CDR2 is SYGVKD. The CDR3 runs to 12 residues. V was trimmed by 0 bases and J by 8 bases, leaving 7 bases between them. The CDR3 sequence: CAISESSEGYTF. The CDR3 DNA is TGTGCCATCAGTGAGTCGTCTGAGGGCTACACCTTC.

The gene calls are TRBV10-1 and TRBJ2-6, with a weak D call TRBD1 (5 bases). This CDR3 contains 15 residues. With 2 bases removed from V and 2 bases from J, the gap between germline ends came to 7 bases. Per the germline V gene, CDR1 is WNHNN and CDR2 is SYGVQD (reference sequence). CDR3 in amino acids: CASSEGAAGANVLTF. The CDR3 DNA reads TGCGCCAGCAGTGAGGGGGCAGCTGGGGCCAACGTCCTGACTTTC.

This rearrangement joins TRBV10-3 to TRBJ2-3; TRBD2 aligns across 11 bases. V shed 4 bases, J shed 3 bases, and the junction held 6 bases outside the gene matches. The V gene's germline CDR1 is ENHRY and CDR2 SYGVKD. The CDR3 is 16 amino acids. CDR3 residues: CAISVLAGGSTDTQYF. In DNA, the CDR3 is TGTGCCATCAGTGTGCTAGCGGGAGGTTCTACAGATACGCAGTATTTT.

V and J are TRBV30 and TRBJ2-7; D uncertain. The CDR3 is 11 amino acids. The V and J ends lost 5 bases and 5 bases respectively, with 10 bases between them. The germline gives CDR1 GTSNPN, CDR2 SVGIG (reference sequence). CDR3: CAWGPRHEQYF. The CDR3, as DNA: TGTGCCTGGGGCCCCAGGCACGAGCAGTACTTC.

This clone appeared once. V and J are TRBV6-6 and TRBJ1-5; 7 bases line up with TRBD1. V gave up 5 bases and J gave up 3 bases; unmatched junction bases: 4. This CDR3 is 14 amino acids long. Germline V CDR1 and CDR2: MNHNY, SVGAGI (reference sequence). CDR3 sequence reads: CASSLGQDNQPQHF. The CDR3, as DNA: TGTGCCAGCAGTCTTGGACAGGACAATCAGCCCCAGCATTTT.